One T cell receptor beta chain is described in this entry. Germline V CDR1 and CDR2: WSHSY, SAAADI. V shed 6 bases and J 7 bases; nucleotides not matched to a gene: 2. The CDR3 contains 12 residues. Assay used: immunoSEQ multiplex PCR; TCRdb lists only in-frame clones, some missing. In the table there are more than 200,000 clones, approximately 90% of which are singletons. This record belongs to a study of blood T cell repertoires in COVID-19. The V and J genes are TRBV10-2 and TRBJ1-1; 10 bases agree with TRBD1. The source is a young man who had recovered from COVID-19. The sample was PBMCs or T cells enriched from blood (not recorded which). The chain's CDR3 is CASRDRGLEAFF. CDR3 DNA sequence: TGCGCCAGCAGAGACAGGGGGCTTGAAGCTTTCTTT.